This T cell receptor (beta chain) was observed in a study of T cells after yellow fever vaccination. A remark on this clonotype: Its antigen is unknown.

Study-wide results and limits: Highly abundant clonotypes carried over from the bulk population could end up in FACS-sorted repertoires as contaminants.

CDR1 is SGHRS, CDR2 YFSETQ, per germline. Trimming removed 4 bases at V and 0 bases at J, with 7 bases between. This CDR3 comprises 13 residues. Conversion of TCR transcripts into cDNA relied on 5'RACE template switching, which added a universal primer site and UMIs. TCRdb re-derived calls from the 5' RACE reads in MiXCR, one entry per CDR3 protein. The repertoire includes 310,000 or so distinct CDR3 sequences, roughly 7% of them detected once, and 15% to 20% sits in the top ten. The sequence came from a man in his late teens or twenties who received the YFV17D yellow fever vaccine. The rearrangement joins TRBV5-1 to TRBJ2-5; no definite D call. Specimen: PBMCs, collected about 41 days after the first yellow fever vaccination. The CDR3 spells CASSPGYQETQYF. The CDR3 bases are TGCGCCAGCAGCCCCGGGTACCAAGAGACCCAGTACTTC.